Each of the 6 T cell receptor beta chains below was sequenced from the same sample in a study of blood T cell repertoires in COVID-19. Method: immunoSEQ multiplex PCR; TCRdb's copy keeps in-frame clones and lacks some. The sample includes over 250,000 clones, about 87% seen only once; the top ten take about 2.5%. The sequencing input was peripheral blood. Source of these receptors: a woman between 45 and 65 years old with acute or convalescent COVID-19.

The chain couples TRBV5-1 to TRBJ1-2; TRBD1 aligns across 10 bases. The germline CDR1 and CDR2 sequences are SGHRS and YFSETQ. The CDR3 length is 16 residues. Trimming at V came to 4 bases and at J to 8 bases, leaving 14 bases not matched to a gene. The CDR3 loop is CASSRDRGFVSEGYTF. The DNA of the CDR3 is TGCGCCAGCAGCAGGGACAGGGGTTTCGTCTCTGAAGGCTACACCTTC.

The V and J genes are TRBV11-2 and TRBJ1-1, with no clear D. The CDR3 is made up of 14 amino acids. V shed 1 base and J shed 4 bases, with 10 bases lying between them. In germline, CDR1 is SGHAT, CDR2 FQNNGV. The CDR3 DNA sequence: TGTGCCAGCAGCTTAGTAGCCGGAAGCACTGAAGCTTTCTTT. It encodes CASSLVAGSTEAFF.

The chain couples TRBV21-1 to TRBJ2-2; TRBD2 is the table's D call and was not checked against the DNA. TRBV21-1 has pseudogene status. The CDR3 has 16 amino acids. The CDR3 DNA is TGTGCCAGTCATTTACTAGCGGGAGGGGAAGCCGGGGAGCTGTTTTTT. Translation: CASHLLAGGEAGELFF.

The genes are TRBV28 and TRBJ2-3; TRBD2 agrees at 8 bases. The CDR3 totals 18 residues. Germline assignment: CDR1 MDHEN and CDR2 SYDVKM. The V segment lost 2 bases and the J segment 0 bases; nucleotides outside the gene matches: 10. The CDR3 loop is CASSLPRSGRVSTDTQYF. Written as DNA, the CDR3 is TGTGCCAGCAGTTTACCTCGCAGCGGGAGAGTCAGCACAGATACGCAGTATTTT. The whole variable domain, remainder taken from reference TRBV28 and TRBJ2-3, is DVKVTQSSRYLVKRTGEKVFLECVQDMDHENMFWYRQDPGLGLRLIYFSYDVKMKEKGDIPEGYSVSREKKERFSLILESASTNQTSMYLCASSLPRSGRVSTDTQYFGPGTRLTVL.

V gene TRBV5-1 combines with J gene TRBJ2-5, with D uncertain. V was clipped by 4 bases and J by 4 bases, with 14 bases between them. The CDR3 extends over 14 amino acids. The germline V gene encodes CDR1 SGHRS and CDR2 YFSETQ. The CDR3 loop reads CASSPGTLRETQYF. In DNA, the CDR3 is TGCGCCAGCAGCCCCGGTACCCTCCGAGAGACCCAGTACTTC.

This clone has only a few counts. The chain recombines TRBV5-1 with TRBJ1-4, with unresolved D. CDR1 is SGHRS, CDR2 YFSETQ, per germline. The V gene lost 0 bases and the J gene lost 8 bases, with 14 bases spanning the gap. This CDR3 is 15 amino acids long. The CDR3 DNA sequence: TGCGCCAGCAGCTTGGAGGAGTGGACTTTGGAAAAACTGTTTTTT. Encoded protein: CASSLEEWTLEKLFF.